Each of the 21 T cell receptor beta chains below was sequenced from the same sample in a study of OX40 agonist ivuxolimab in advanced cancers. Sequencing was performed with immunoSEQ multiplex PCR; in TCRdb, only in-frame clones are kept and a portion is missing. The sample shows about 50,000 clones, 84% of them seen only once. The source material was CD4+ or CD8+ T cells sorted from blood, sampled in a trial of the OX40 agonist ivuxolimab. The origin of the receptors is an adult with an advanced solid tumor such as melanoma, head and neck, liver or kidney cancer.

This chain links TRBV6-5 with TRBJ1-6; D may be TRBD1 (5 bases). This CDR3 spans 12 amino acids. Germline V gene lookup returns CDR1 MNHEY and CDR2 SVGAGI. V was shortened by 5 bases and J by 12 bases, with 11 bases between the two germline ends. The CDR3: CASSGVGGPLHF. CDR3 bases: TGTGCCAGCAGTGGAGTGGGGGGACCCCTCCACTTT.

This clone has a handful of counts. V is TRBV9 and J is TRBJ2-7; TRBD1 is a possible D gene (7 bases). Germline CDR1 is SGDLS and CDR2 is YYNGEE. V was trimmed by 4 bases and J by 0 bases, leaving 14 bases between them. The CDR3 contains 15 residues. The CDR3 protein is CASSPSGGYSYEQYF. DNA of the CDR3: TGTGCCAGCAGCCCCTCAGGGGGGTACTCCTACGAGCAGTACTTC.

The chain recombines TRBV28 with TRBJ1-2; D is possibly TRBD1 (5 bases). Germline V gives CDR1 MDHEN, CDR2 SYDVKM. The ends were cut back, 4 bases at V and 2 bases at J, with 14 bases in the middle. CDR3 length: 15 amino acids. CDR3: CASSYWTRTNYGYTF. For the CDR3, the DNA is TGTGCCAGCAGTTACTGGACACGAACCAACTATGGCTACACCTTC.

This chain links TRBV18 with TRBJ2-3; D is perhaps TRBD1 (5 bases). The CDR3 extends over 16 amino acids. The ends were cut back, 3 bases at V and 2 bases at J, with 15 bases in the middle. Germline V gene lookup returns CDR1 KGHSH and CDR2 LQKENI. CDR3 sequence (DNA): TGTGCCAGCTCACCGTCGGCCAGGGTCGACACAGATACGCAGTATTTT. Translating gives CASSPSARVDTDTQYF.

The V and J genes are TRBV2 and TRBJ2-2; tentative D call: TRBD2 (5 bases). V was trimmed by 1 base and J by 6 bases, leaving 15 bases between them. Germline V gives CDR1 SNHLY, CDR2 FYNNEI. The CDR3 is 16 residues long. The chain's CDR3 is CASSEEGRGLAGELFF. The CDR3, as DNA: TGTGCCAGCAGTGAAGAAGGGAGAGGTTTGGCCGGGGAGCTGTTTTTT.

The chain is built from TRBV4-3 and TRBJ2-2; TRBD2 is a possible D gene (5 bases). Between the trimmed V and J ends, which lost 4 bases and 0 bases, there was a span of 12 bases. In germline, CDR1 is LGHNA, CDR2 YSLEER. The CDR3 covers 16 residues. The CDR3 here is CASSPSGSANTGELFF. CDR3 coding DNA: TGCGCCAGCAGCCCCAGCGGAAGCGCGAACACCGGGGAGCTGTTTTTT.

The chain has TRBV28 and TRBJ1-5; 9 bases fit TRBD1. V lost 5 bases and J lost 7; bases outside the gene matches: 9. The germline V gene has CDR1 MDHEN and CDR2 SYDVKM. This CDR3 has 15 residues. In DNA, the CDR3 is TGTGCCAGCAGTCCCCCGGGACAGGGAGACCAGCCCCAGCATTTT. Translation: CASSPPGQGDQPQHF.

The chain links TRBV19 to TRBJ2-7; TRBD1 matches at 9 bases. This CDR3 contains 14 residues. The germline V gene has CDR1 LNHDA and CDR2 SQIVND (reference sequence). V dropped 4 bases and J dropped 3; count of bases not matched to a gene: 4. The CDR3 nucleotides are TGTGCCAGTAGTACCGGGACAGGGCGCTACGAGCAGTACTTC. As protein: CASSTGTGRYEQYF. Filled out from reference TRBV19 and TRBJ2-7, the complete variable domain reads DGGITQSPKYLFRKEGQNVTLSCEQNLNHDAMYWYRQDPGQGLRLIYYSQIVNDFQKGDIAEGYSVSREKKESFPLTVTSAQKNPTAFYLCASSTGTGRYEQYFGPGTRLTVT.

The genes are TRBV29-1 and TRBJ2-5, with 8 bases aligning to TRBD1. V was clipped by 7 bases and J by 5 bases; unmatched bases: 12. Looked up from germline, CDR1 is SQVTM and CDR2 is ANQGSEA. The CDR3 covers 14 residues. CDR3 sequence: CSAGGLDRGETQYF. The CDR3, as DNA: TGCAGCGCTGGGGGACTTGACAGGGGTGAGACCCAGTACTTC.

Points on this clone: Compared with germline, one end of the junction differs, possibly owing to a read error. The CDR3, as DNA: TGTGCCAATAGTATGCCCCCGGCAGAGACCCAGTACTTC. It translates to CANSMPPAETQYF. V is TRBV19 and J is TRBJ2-5, with D uncertain. The germline V gene has CDR1 LNHDA and CDR2 SQIVND (reference sequence). The CDR3 is 13 residues long.

This clone was found a few times. This chain uses TRBV2 with TRBJ1-1; D is undetermined. The CDR3 is 15 residues long. The germline V gene encodes CDR1 SNHLY and CDR2 FYNNEI. Trimming cost V 8 bases and J 2 bases, with 18 bases left between them. CDR3 in amino acids: CASDFGKMRNTEAFF. In DNA, the CDR3 is TGTGCCAGCGATTTCGGGAAGATGCGCAACACTGAAGCTTTCTTT.

The chain combines TRBV11-3 with TRBJ1-1; weak D call: TRBD1 (5 bases). CDR1 SGHNT and CDR2 YENEEA come from the germline V gene. CDR3 size: 16 residues. V shed 0 bases and J shed 5 bases, with 16 bases lying between them. CDR3 sequence: CASSLEFGARKTEAFF. CDR3 sequence (DNA): TGTGCCAGCAGCTTAGAATTTGGGGCCCGAAAGACTGAAGCTTTCTTT.

The J gene is TRBJ2-3, the V gene TRBV5-6; D ambiguous. The CDR3 spans 13 residues. V lost 1 base to trimming and J lost 3 bases, with 6 bases between them. In germline, CDR1 is SGHDT, CDR2 YYEEEE. CDR3 in DNA: TGTGCCAGCAGCTTGTTACAGACAGATACGCAGTATTTT. Encoded protein: CASSLLQTDTQYF. Based on the CDR3 plus reference TRBV5-6 and TRBJ2-3, the full variable domain is DAGVTQSPTHLIKTRGQQVTLRCSPKSGHDTVSWYQQALGQGPQFIFQYYEEEERQRGNFPDRFSGHQFPNYSSELNVNALLLGDSALYLCASSLLQTDTQYFGPGTRLTVL.

The CDR3 reads CASSLDRGQDNYGYTF. The CDR3 DNA reads as TGTGCCAGCAGCTTGGACAGGGGGCAAGATAACTATGGCTACACCTTC. The chain is built from TRBV5-4 and TRBJ1-2, with 9 bases identical to TRBD1. Germline lookup yields CDR1 SGHNT and CDR2 YYREEE (reference sequence). This CDR3 comprises 16 residues. The ends lost 0 bases at V and 1 base at J; junction bases unmatched: 4.

J is TRBJ1-2 and V is TRBV7-2; 7 nucleotides align to TRBD1. The V gene end was trimmed by 5 bases and the J gene end by 7 bases; junction bases not matched to a gene: 4. This CDR3 region has 12 residues. In germline, CDR1 is SGHTA, CDR2 FQGNSA. Here the CDR3 DNA reads TGTGCCAGCAGCCCGACAGGGAGTGGCTACACCTTC. The encoded protein is CASSPTGSGYTF.

This clone was seen once. V usage is TRBV6-5 and J usage is TRBJ1-5; tentatively, D is TRBD1 (5 bases). V shed 5 bases and J shed 5 bases, with 10 bases lying between them. CDR1 is MNHEY and CDR2 is SVGAGI in the germline V gene. This CDR3 contains 13 residues. In DNA form, the CDR3 reads TGTGCCAGCAGTCGGGGGGGGTATCAGCCCCAGCATTTT. Its translation is CASSRGGYQPQHF.

The chain uses TRBV28 and TRBJ1-2; the D gene is possibly TRBD1 (6 bases). In germline, CDR1 is MDHEN, CDR2 SYDVKM. V was cut by 11 bases and J by 7 bases, with 14 bases left in between. The length of the CDR3 is 11 residues. The CDR3 DNA sequence: TGTGCCTCCACGGGGGGCGGTGGCTACACCTTC. This gives the protein CASTGGGGYTF.

The genes are TRBV25-1 and TRBJ2-3; the match to TRBD2 covers 10 bases. V was pared by 1 base and J by 6 bases, with 10 bases of the junction left unmatched. The CDR3 is made up of 17 amino acids. CDR1 and CDR2 from the germline V gene are MGHDK and SYGVNS. In DNA form, the CDR3 reads TGTGCCAGCAGTGAATGGGCTAGCGGGAGTAGTGGCGATACGCAGTATTTT. Residues: CASSEWASGSSGDTQYF.

The J gene is TRBJ2-1, the V gene TRBV7-6; the D gene is possibly TRBD1 (5 bases). CDR3 length: 16 residues. Per the germline V gene, CDR1 is SGHVS and CDR2 is FNYEAQ. V lost 2 bases to trimming and J lost 2 bases, with 13 bases between them. The CDR3 protein is CASSLTEDRAYNEQFF. The CDR3 nucleotides read TGTGCCAGCAGCTTAACAGAAGACAGAGCCTACAATGAGCAGTTCTTC.

The J gene is TRBJ1-3, the V gene TRBV18, with a possible D match to TRBD1 (6 bases). CDR3 length equals 16 residues. The germline gives CDR1 KGHSH, CDR2 LQKENI. Trimming took 2 bases from V and 4 from J, leaving 15 bases between them. This CDR3 reads CASSPTQGTPGNTIYF. The CDR3 bases are TGTGCCAGCTCACCAACACAGGGAACACCAGGAAACACCATATATTTT.

The chain recombines TRBV5-4 with TRBJ1-5; tentative D call: TRBD1 (5 bases). The CDR3 length is 14 residues. Germline-derived CDR1 and CDR2 are SGHNT and YYREEE (reference sequence). Deletions cut 4 bases from V and 7 bases from J, with 15 bases between. CDR3 sequence: CASSLQGRGQPQHF. The CDR3 DNA is TGTGCCAGCAGCCTTCAGGGAAGGGGCCAGCCCCAGCATTTT.